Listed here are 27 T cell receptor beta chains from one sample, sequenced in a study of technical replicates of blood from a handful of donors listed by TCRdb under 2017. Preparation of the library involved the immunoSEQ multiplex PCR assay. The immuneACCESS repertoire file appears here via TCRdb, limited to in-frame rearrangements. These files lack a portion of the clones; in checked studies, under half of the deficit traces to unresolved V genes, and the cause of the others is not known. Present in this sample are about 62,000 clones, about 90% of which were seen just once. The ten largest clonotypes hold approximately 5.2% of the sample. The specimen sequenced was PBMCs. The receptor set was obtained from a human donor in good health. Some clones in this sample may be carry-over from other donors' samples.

CDR3 region: CASSPTGPYEQYF. In DNA, the CDR3 is TGTGCCAGCTCACCGACAGGACCCTACGAGCAGTACTTC. V gene TRBV18 combines with J gene TRBJ2-7; perhaps TRBD1 as D (6 bases). Trimming pared 3 bases from V and 2 bases from J, leaving 8 bases between. Germline V gene lookup returns CDR1 KGHSH and CDR2 LQKENI. The CDR3 totals 13 residues.

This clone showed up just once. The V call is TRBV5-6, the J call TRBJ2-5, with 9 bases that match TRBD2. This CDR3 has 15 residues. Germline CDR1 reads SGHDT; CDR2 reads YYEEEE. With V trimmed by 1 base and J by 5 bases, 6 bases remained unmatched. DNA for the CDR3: TGTGCCAGCAGCTTGAGCGCGGGAGGGCCGGAGACCCAGTACTTC. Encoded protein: CASSLSAGGPETQYF.

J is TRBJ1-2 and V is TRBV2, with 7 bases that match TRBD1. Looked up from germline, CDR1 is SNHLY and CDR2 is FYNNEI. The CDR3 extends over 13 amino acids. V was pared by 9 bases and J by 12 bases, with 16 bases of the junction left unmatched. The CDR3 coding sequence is TGTGCCAGAACACTCCCACCGGGACAGTCCGACACCTTC. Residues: CARTLPPGQSDTF. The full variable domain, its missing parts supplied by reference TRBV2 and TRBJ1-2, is EPEVTQTPSHQVTQMGQEVILRCVPISNHLYFYWYRQILGQKVEFLVSFYNNEISEKSEIFDDQFSVERPDGSNFTLKIRSTKLEDSAMYFCARTLPPGQSDTFGSGTRLTVV.

The CDR3 loop reads CASSQYGRYGYTF. The DNA of the CDR3 is TGTGCCAGCAGCCAATACGGGAGATATGGCTACACCTTC. This chain uses TRBV16 with TRBJ1-2, with D unresolved. Germline V lookup: CDR1 KGHSY, CDR2 FQNENV. V lost 1 base, J lost 5 bases, and 8 bases lay in between. This CDR3 is built from 13 residues.

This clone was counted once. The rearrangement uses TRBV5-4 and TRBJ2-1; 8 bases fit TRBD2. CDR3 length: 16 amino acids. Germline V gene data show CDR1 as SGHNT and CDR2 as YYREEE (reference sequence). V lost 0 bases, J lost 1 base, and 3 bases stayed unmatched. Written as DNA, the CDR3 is TGTGCCAGCAGCTTGGGAATAGCGGGGTCCTACAATGAGCAGTTCTTC. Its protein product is CASSLGIAGSYNEQFF.

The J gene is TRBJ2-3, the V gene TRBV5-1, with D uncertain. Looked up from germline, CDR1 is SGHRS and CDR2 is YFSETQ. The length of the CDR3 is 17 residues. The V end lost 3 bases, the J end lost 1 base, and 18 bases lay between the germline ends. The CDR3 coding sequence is TGCGCCAGCAGCTCTTGGGCTCGTCCTGTCGGCACAGATACGCAGTATTTT. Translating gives CASSSWARPVGTDTQYF.

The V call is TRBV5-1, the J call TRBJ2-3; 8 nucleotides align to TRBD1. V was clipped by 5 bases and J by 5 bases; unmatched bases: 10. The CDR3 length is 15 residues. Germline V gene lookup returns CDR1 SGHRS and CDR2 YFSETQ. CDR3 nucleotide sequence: TGCGCCAGCAGTCTGGACAGGGAATGGGGAGATACGCAGTATTTT. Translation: CASSLDREWGDTQYF.

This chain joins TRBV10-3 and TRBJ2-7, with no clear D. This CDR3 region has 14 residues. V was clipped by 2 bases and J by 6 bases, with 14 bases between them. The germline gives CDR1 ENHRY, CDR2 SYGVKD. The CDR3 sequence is CAISEAYEYREQYF. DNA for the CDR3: TGTGCCATCAGTGAGGCCTACGAATATCGCGAGCAGTACTTC.

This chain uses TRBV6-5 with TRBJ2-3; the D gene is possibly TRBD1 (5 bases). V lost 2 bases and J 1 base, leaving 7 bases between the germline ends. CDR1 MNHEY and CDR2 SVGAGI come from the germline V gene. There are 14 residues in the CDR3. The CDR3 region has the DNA TGTGCCAGCAGTTACGGGGCGGGCACAGATACGCAGTATTTT. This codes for CASSYGAGTDTQYF.

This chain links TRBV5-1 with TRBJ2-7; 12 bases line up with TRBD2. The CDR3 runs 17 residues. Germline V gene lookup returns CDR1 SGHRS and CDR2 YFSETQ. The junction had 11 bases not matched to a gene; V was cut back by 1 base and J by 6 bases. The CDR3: CASSLSPSGGAVFEQYF. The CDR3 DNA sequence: TGCGCCAGCAGCTTGTCTCCTAGCGGGGGGGCGGTATTCGAGCAGTACTTC.

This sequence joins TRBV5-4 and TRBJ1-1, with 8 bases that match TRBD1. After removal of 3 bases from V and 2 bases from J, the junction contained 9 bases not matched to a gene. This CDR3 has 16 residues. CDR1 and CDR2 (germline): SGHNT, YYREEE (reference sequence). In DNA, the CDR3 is TGTGCCAGCAGCTGGGGGACAGGACTGCTCAACACTGAAGCTTTCTTT. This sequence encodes CASSWGTGLLNTEAFF.

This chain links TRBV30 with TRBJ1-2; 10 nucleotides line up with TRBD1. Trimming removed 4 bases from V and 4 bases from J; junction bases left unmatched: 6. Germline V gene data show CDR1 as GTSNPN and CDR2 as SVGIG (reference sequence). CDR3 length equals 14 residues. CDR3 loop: CAWNRGQGGYGYTF. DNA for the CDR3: TGTGCCTGGAACAGAGGACAGGGGGGCTATGGCTACACCTTC.

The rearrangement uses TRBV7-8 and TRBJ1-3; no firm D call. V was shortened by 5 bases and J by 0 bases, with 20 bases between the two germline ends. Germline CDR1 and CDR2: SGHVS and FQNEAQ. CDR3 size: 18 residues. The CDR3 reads CASSLWFGVSSSGNTIYF. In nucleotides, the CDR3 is TGTGCCAGCAGCCTATGGTTCGGGGTCTCAAGCTCTGGAAACACCATATATTTT.

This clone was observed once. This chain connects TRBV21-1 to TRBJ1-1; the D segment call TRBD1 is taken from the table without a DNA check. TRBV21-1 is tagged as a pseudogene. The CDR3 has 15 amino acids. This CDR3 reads CASTLRGRRNTEAFF. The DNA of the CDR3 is TGTGCCAGCACCCTCAGGGGAAGGAGGAACACTGAAGCTTTCTTT.

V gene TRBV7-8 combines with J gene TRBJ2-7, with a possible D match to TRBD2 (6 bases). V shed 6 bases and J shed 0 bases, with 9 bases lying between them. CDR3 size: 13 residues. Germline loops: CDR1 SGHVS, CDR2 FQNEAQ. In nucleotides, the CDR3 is TGTGCCAGCAGGGGGGGATCCTCCTACGAGCAGTACTTC. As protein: CASRGGSSYEQYF.

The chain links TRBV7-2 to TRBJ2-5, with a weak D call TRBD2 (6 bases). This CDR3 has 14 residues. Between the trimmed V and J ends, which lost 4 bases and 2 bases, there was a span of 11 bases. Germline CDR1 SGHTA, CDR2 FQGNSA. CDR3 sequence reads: CASSSAGTQETQYF. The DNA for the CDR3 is TGTGCCAGCAGCTCGGCGGGAACTCAAGAGACCCAGTACTTC.

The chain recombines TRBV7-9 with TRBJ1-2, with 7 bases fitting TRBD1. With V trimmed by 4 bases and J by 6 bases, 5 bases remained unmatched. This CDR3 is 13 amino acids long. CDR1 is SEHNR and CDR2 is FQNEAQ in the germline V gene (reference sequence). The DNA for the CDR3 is TGTGCCAGCAGCTCCGGGACAGAACATGGCTACACCTTC. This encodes CASSSGTEHGYTF.

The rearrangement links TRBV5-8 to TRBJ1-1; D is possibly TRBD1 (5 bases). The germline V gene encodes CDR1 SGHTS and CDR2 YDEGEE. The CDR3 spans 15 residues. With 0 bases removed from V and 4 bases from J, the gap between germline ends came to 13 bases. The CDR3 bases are TGTGCCAGCAGCTTGGAACTTCGGGGGTTCACTGAAGCTTTCTTT. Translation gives CASSLELRGFTEAFF.

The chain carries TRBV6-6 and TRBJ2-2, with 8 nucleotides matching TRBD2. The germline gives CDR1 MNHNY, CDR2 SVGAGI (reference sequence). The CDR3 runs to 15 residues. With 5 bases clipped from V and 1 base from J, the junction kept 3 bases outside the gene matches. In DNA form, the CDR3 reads TGTGCCAGCAGTCCGAGCGGGAGGAACACCGGGGAGCTGTTTTTT. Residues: CASSPSGRNTGELFF.

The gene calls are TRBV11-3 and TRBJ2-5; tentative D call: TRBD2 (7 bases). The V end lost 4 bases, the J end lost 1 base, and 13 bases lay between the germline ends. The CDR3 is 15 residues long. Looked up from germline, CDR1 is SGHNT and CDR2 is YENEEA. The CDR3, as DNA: TGTGCCAGCAGCTCGGGGGGCCCCTCCCAAGAGACCCAGTACTTC. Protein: CASSSGGPSQETQYF.

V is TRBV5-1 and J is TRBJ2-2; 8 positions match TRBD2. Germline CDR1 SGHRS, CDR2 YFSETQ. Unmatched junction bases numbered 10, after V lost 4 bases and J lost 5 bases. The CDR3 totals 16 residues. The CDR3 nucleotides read TGCGCCAGCAGCCCCCTAACTAGCGGACAAACCGGGGAGCTGTTTTTT. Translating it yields CASSPLTSGQTGELFF.

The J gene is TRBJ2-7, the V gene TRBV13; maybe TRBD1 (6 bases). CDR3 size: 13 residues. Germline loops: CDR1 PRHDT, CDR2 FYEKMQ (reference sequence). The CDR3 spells CPTKGVHGYEQYF. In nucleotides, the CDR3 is TGTCCTACAAAGGGGGTCCACGGCTACGAGCAGTACTTC.

CDR3 in DNA: TGCGCCAGCAGGATCCCCCGGGGGGCGGGTACAGATACGCAGTATTTT. It encodes CASRIPRGAGTDTQYF. The chain couples TRBV5-1 to TRBJ2-3, with a weak D call TRBD2 (7 bases). Trimming stripped 5 bases from V and 3 bases from J, with 19 bases between. The length of the CDR3 is 16 residues. Germline CDR1 and CDR2: SGHRS and YFSETQ.

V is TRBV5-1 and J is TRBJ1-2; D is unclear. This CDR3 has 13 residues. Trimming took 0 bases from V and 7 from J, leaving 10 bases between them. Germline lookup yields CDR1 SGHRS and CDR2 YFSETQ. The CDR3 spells CASSLAAGSGYTF. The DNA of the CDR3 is TGCGCCAGCAGCTTGGCGGCAGGCAGTGGCTACACCTTC.

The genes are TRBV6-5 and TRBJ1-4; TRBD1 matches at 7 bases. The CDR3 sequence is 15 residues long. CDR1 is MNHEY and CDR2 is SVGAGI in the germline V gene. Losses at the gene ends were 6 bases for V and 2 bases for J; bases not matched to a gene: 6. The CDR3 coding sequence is TGTGCCAGCAGCAGACAGGGTAACACTAATGAAAAACTGTTTTTT. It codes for CASSRQGNTNEKLFF.

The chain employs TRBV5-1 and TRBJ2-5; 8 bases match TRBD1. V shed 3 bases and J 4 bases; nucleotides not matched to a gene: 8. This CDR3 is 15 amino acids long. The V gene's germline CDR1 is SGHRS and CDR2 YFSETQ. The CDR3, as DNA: TGCGCCAGCAGCTCAACGGGACAGGCTCGAGAGACCCAGTACTTC. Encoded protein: CASSSTGQARETQYF.

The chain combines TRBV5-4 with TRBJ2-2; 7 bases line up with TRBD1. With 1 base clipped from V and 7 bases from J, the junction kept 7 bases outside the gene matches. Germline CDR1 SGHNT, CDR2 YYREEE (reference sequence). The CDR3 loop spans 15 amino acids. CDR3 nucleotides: TGTGCCAGCAGCTTGCCGCAAGGGGACAGCGGGGAGCTGTTTTTT. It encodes CASSLPQGDSGELFF.